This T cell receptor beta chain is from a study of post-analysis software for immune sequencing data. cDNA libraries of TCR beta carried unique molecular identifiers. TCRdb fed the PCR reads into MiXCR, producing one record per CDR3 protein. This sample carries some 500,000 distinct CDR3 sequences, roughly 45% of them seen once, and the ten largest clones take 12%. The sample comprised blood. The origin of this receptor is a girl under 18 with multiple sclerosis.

CDR3 in DNA: TGTGCCAGCAGGGCTACTTGGAGCTCCTACAATGAGCAGTTCTTC. Protein product: CASRATWSSYNEQFF. The chain links TRBV28 to TRBJ2-1, with D hard to call. Germline V gene data show CDR1 as MDHEN and CDR2 as SYDVKM. V shed 6 bases and J shed 0 bases, with 12 bases lying between them. The CDR3 loop spans 15 amino acids. The variable domain in full, with the rest retrieved from reference TRBV28 and TRBJ2-1, is DVKVTQSSRYLVKRTGEKVFLECVQDMDHENMFWYRQDPGLGLRLIYFSYDVKMKEKGDIPEGYSVSREKKERFSLILESASTNQTSMYLCASRATWSSYNEQFFGPGTRLTVL.